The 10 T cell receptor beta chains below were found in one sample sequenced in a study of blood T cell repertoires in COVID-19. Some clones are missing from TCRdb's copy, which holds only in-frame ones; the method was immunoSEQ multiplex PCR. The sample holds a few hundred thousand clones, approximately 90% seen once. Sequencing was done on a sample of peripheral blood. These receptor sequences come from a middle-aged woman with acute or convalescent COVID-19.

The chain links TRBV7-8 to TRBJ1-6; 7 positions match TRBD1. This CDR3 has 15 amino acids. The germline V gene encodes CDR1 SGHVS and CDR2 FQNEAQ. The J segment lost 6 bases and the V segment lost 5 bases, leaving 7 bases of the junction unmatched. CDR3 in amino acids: CASSQRTGANSPLHF. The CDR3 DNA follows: TGTGCCAGCAGCCAGAGGACAGGAGCTAATTCACCCCTCCACTTT.

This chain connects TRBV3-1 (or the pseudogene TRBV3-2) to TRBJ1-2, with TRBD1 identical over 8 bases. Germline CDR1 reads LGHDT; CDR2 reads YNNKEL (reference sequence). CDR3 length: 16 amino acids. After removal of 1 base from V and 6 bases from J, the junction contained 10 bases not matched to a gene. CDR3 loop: CASSQAGTGGRHGYTF. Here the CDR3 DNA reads TGTGCCAGCAGCCAAGCTGGGACAGGAGGACGGCATGGCTACACCTTC.

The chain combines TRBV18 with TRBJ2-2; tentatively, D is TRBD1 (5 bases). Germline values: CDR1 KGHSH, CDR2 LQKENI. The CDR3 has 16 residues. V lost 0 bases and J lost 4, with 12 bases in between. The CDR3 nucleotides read TGTGCCAGCTCACCACCGACATCCCAGGGCACCGGGGAGCTGTTTTTT. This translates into CASSPPTSQGTGELFF.

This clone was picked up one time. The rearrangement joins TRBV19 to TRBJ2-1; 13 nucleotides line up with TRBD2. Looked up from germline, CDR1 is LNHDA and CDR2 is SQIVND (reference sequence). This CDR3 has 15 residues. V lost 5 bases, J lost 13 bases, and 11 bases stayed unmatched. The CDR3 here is CASSVGLAGINNQFF. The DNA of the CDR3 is TGTGCCAGTAGTGTGGGACTAGCGGGGATAAACAACCAGTTCTTC.

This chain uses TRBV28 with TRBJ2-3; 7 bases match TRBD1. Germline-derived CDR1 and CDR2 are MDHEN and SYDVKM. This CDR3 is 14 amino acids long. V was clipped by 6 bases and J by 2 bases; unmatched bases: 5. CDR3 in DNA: TGTGCCAGCAGCCCGGGACAGACCACAGATACGCAGTATTTT. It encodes CASSPGQTTDTQYF.

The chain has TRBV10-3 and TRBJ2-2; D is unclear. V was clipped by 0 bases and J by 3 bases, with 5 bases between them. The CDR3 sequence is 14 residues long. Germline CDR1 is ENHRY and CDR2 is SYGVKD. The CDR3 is CAISESGDTGELFF. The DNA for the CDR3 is TGTGCCATCAGTGAGTCCGGAGACACCGGGGAGCTGTTTTTT.

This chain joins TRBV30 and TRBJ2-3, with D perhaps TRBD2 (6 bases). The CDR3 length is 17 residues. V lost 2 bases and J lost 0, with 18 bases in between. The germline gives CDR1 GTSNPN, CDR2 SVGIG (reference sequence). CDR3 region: CAWSSRGITLSTDTQYF. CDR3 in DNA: TGTGCCTGGAGTAGCCGCGGGATCACCTTAAGCACAGATACGCAGTATTTT. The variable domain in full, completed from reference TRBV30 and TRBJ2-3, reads SQTIHQWPATLVQPVGSPLSLECTVEGTSNPNLYWYRQAAGRGLQLLFYSVGIGQISSEVPQNLSASRPQDRQFILSSKKLLLSDSGFYLCAWSSRGITLSTDTQYFGPGTRLTVL.

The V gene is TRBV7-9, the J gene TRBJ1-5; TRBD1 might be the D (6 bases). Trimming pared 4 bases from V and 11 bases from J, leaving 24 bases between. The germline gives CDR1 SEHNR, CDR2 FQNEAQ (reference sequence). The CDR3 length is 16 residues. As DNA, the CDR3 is TGTGCCAGCAGCTACGAAACCTCCAGGGGCCCCCAGGCCCAGCATTTT. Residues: CASSYETSRGPQAQHF.

CDR3 in DNA: TGTGCCAGCAGTATTTTCGCCGGCAGGGGCACAAGCACCTTC. As protein: CASSIFAGRGTSTF. The rearrangement uses TRBV6-6 and TRBJ1-2; D perhaps matches TRBD1 (6 bases). CDR1 is MNHNY and CDR2 is SVGAGI in the germline V gene (reference sequence). Trimming removed 5 bases at V and 13 bases at J, with 23 bases between. The CDR3 has 14 residues.

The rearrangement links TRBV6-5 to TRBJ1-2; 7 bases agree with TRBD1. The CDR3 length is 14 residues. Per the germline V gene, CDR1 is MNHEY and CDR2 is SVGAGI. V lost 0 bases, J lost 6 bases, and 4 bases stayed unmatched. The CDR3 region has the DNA TGTGCCAGCAGTTACTCGGGACAGCCTCATGGCTACACCTTC. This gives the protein CASSYSGQPHGYTF.